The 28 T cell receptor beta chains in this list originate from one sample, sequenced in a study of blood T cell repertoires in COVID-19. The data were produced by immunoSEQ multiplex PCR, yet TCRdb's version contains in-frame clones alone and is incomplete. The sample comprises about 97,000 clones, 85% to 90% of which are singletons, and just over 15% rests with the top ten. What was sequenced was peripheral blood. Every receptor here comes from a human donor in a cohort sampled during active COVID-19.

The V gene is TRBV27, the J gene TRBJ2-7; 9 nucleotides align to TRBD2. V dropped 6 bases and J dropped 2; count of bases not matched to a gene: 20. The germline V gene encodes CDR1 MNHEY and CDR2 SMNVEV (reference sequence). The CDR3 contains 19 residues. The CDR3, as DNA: TGTGCCAGCAGAACTACCGGGACTAGCCACCCAGAGAGAACCTACGAGCAGTACTTC. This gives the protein CASRTTGTSHPERTYEQYF.

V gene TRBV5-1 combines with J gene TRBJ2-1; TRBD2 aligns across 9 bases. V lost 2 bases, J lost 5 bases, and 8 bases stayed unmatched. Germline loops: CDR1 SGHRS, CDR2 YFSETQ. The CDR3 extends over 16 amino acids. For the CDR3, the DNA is TGCGCCAGCAGCTTCGCCCTAGCGGGAAGCGACAATGAGCAGTTCTTC. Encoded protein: CASSFALAGSDNEQFF. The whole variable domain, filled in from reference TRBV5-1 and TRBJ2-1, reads KAGVTQTPRYLIKTRGQQVTLSCSPISGHRSVSWYQQTPGQGLQFLFEYFSETQRNKGNFPGRFSGRQFSNSRSEMNVSTLELGDSALYLCASSFALAGSDNEQFFGPGTRLTVL.

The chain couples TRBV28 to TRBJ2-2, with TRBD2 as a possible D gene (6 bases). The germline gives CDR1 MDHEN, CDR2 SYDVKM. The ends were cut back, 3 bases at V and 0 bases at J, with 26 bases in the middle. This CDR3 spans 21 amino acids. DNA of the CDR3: TGTGCCAGCAGTTTGGGGTCCGGGGGAGTCTTCCTTGCCGCGAACACCGGGGAGCTGTTTTTT. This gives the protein CASSLGSGGVFLAANTGELFF.

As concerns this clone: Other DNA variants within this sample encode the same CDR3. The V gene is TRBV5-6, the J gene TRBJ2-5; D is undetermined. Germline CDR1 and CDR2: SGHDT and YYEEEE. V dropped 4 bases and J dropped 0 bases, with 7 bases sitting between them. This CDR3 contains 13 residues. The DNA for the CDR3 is TGTGCCAGCAGCCTACGGTACCAAGAGACCCAGTACTTC. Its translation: CASSLRYQETQYF.

The CDR3 sequence is CASRNQGYSNQPQHF. Here the CDR3 DNA reads TGTGCCAGCAGGAATCAGGGGTATAGCAATCAGCCCCAGCATTTT. The rearrangement joins TRBV27 to TRBJ1-5; tentatively, D is TRBD1 (6 bases). Trimming left V 6 bases short and J 0 bases short, with 12 bases between. Per germline, CDR1 MNHEY and CDR2 SMNVEV (reference sequence). The CDR3 sequence is 15 residues long.

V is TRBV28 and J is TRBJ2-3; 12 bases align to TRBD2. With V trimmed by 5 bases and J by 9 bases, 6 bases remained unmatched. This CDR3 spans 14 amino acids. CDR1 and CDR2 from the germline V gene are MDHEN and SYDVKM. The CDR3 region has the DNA TGTGCCAGCAGTAGACTAGCGGGAGAAGGGACGCAGTATTTT. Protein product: CASSRLAGEGTQYF.

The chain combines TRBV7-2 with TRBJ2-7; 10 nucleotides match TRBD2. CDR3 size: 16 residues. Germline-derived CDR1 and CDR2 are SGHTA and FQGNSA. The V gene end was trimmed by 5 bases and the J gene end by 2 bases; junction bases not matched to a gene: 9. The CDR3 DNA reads TGTGCCAGCAGCCGGGGGGCGCTAGCGGGGGCCTACGAGCAGTACTTC. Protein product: CASSRGALAGAYEQYF. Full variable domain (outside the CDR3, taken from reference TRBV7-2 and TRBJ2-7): GAGVSQSPSNKVTEKGKDVELRCDPISGHTALYWYRQSLGQGLEFLIYFQGNSAPDKSGLPSDRFSAERTGGSVSTLTIQRTQQEDSAVYLCASSRGALAGAYEQYFGPGTRLTVT.

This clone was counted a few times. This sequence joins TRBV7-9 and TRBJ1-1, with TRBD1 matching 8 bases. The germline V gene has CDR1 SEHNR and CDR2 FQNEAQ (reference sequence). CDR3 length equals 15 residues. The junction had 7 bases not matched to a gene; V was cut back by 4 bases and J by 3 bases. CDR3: CASSSGQGLDTEAFF. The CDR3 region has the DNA TGTGCCAGCAGCTCAGGACAGGGTTTAGACACTGAAGCTTTCTTT.

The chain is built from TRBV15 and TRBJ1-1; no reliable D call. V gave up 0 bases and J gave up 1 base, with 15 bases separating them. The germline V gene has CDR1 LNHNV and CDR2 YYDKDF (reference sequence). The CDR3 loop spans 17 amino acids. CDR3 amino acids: CATSRDQAAGRNTEAFF. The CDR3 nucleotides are TGTGCCACCAGCAGAGATCAGGCCGCCGGAAGGAACACTGAAGCTTTCTTT.

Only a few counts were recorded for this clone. CDR3 DNA sequence: TGTGCTAGTGGTTTGCTCCCGACACGTGAAAAACTGTTTTTT. Encoded protein: CASGLLPTREKLFF. The gene calls are TRBV12-5 and TRBJ1-4; D not certain. The CDR3 is made up of 14 amino acids. V lost 2 bases and J lost 7, with 11 bases in between. Germline loops: CDR1 LGHNT, CDR2 FRNRAP. The full variable domain, with the rest looked up from reference TRBV12-5 and TRBJ1-4, is DARVTQTPRHKVTEMGQEVTMRCQPILGHNTVFWYRQTMMQGLELLAYFRNRAPLDDSGMPKDRFSAEMPDATLATLKIQPSEPRDSAVYFCASGLLPTREKLFFGSGTQLSVL.

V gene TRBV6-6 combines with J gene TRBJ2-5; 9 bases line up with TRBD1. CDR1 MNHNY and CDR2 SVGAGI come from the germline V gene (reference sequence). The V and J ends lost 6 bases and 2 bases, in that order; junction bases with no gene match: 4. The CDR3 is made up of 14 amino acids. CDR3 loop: CASRNRGRQETQYF. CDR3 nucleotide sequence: TGTGCCAGCAGGAACAGGGGGCGACAAGAGACCCAGTACTTC.

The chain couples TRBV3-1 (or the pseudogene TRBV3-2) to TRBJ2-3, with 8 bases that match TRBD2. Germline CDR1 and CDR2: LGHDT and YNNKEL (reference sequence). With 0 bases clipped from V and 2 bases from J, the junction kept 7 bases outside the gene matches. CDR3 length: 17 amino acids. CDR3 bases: TGTGCCAGCAGCCAAGATGGGGGGCGGGGGGCCACAGATACGCAGTATTTT. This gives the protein CASSQDGGRGATDTQYF.

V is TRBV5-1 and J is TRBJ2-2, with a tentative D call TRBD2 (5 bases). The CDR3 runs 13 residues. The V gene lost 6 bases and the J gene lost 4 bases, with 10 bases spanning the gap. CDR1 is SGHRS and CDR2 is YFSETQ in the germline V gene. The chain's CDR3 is CASNGLTTGELFF. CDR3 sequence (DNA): TGCGCCAGCAACGGACTTACCACCGGGGAGCTGTTTTTT. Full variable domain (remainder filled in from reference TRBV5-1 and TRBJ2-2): KAGVTQTPRYLIKTRGQQVTLSCSPISGHRSVSWYQQTPGQGLQFLFEYFSETQRNKGNFPGRFSGRQFSNSRSEMNVSTLELGDSALYLCASNGLTTGELFFGEGSRLTVL.

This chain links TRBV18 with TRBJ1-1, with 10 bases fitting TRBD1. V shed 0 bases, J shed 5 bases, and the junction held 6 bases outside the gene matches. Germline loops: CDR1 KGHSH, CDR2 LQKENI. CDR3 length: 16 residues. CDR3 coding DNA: TGTGCCAGCTCACCACCGTCCCGGGACAGGGGAACTGAAGCTTTCTTT. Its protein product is CASSPPSRDRGTEAFF. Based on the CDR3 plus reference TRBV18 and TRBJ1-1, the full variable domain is NAGVMQNPRHLVRRRGQEARLRCSPMKGHSHVYWYRQLPEEGLKFMVYLQKENIIDESGMPKERFSAEFPKEGPSILRIQQVVRGDSAAYFCASSPPSRDRGTEAFFGQGTRLTVV.

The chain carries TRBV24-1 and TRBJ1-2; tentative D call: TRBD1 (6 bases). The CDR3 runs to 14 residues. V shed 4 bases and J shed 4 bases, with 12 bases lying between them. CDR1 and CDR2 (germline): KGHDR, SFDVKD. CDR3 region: CATSDAGQSYGYTF. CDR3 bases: TGTGCCACCAGTGACGCCGGACAGAGCTATGGCTACACCTTC.

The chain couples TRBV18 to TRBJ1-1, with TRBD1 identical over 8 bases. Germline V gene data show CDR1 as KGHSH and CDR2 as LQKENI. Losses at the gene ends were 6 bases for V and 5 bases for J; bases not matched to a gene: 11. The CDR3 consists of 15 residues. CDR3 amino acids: CASSQLGRGLTEAFF. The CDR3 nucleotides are TGTGCCAGCTCTCAACTCGGCAGGGGGCTGACTGAAGCTTTCTTT.

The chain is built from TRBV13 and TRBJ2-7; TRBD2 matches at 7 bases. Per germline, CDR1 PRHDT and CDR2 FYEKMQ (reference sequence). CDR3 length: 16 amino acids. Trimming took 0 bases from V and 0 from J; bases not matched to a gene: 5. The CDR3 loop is CASSLGASGYSYEQYF. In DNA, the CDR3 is TGTGCCAGCAGCTTAGGGGCTAGCGGTTACTCCTACGAGCAGTACTTC.

The CDR3 is CASSLRPFGRDGYTF. Written as DNA, the CDR3 is TGTGCCAGCAGCTTGAGGCCCTTCGGGAGGGATGGCTACACCTTC. This chain links TRBV5-6 with TRBJ1-2; no definite D call. Germline-derived CDR1 and CDR2 are SGHDT and YYEEEE. V was cut by 1 base and J by 6 bases, with 16 bases left in between. The CDR3 extends over 15 amino acids.

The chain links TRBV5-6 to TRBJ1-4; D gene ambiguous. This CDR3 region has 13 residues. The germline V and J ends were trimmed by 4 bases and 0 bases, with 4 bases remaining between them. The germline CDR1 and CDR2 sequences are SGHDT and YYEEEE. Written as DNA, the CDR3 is TGTGCCAGCAGCCGGTCAACTAATGAAAAACTGTTTTTT. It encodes CASSRSTNEKLFF.

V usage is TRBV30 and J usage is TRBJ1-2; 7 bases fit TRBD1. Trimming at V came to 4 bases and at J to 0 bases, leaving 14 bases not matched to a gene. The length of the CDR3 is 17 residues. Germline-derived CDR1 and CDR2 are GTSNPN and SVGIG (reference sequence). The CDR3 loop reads CAWIRDSSGGANYGYTF. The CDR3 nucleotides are TGTGCCTGGATTCGGGACAGTTCCGGAGGGGCTAACTATGGCTACACCTTC.

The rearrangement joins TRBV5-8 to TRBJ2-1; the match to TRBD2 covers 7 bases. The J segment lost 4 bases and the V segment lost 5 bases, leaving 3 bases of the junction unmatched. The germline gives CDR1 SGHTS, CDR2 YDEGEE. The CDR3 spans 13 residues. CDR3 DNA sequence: TGTGCCAGCAGGGCTAGCGGTTACAATGAGCAGTTCTTC. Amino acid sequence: CASRASGYNEQFF.

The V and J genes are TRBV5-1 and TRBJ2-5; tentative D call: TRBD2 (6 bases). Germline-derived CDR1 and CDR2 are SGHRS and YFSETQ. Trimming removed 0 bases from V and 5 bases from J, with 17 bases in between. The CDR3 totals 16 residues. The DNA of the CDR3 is TGCGCCAGCAGCTTGGTCATGGCCGGGACTTTGGAGACCCAGTACTTC. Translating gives CASSLVMAGTLETQYF.

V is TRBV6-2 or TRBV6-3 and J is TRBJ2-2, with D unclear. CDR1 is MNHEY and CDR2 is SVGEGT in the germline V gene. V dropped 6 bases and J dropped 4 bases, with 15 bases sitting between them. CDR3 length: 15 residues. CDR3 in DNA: TGTGCCAGCAGCTTACTACCGGGTGCCACCGGGGAGCTGTTTTTT. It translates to CASSLLPGATGELFF.

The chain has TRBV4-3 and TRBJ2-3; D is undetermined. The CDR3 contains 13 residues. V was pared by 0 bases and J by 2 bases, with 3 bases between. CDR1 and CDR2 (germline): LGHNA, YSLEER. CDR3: CASSQDLTDTQYF. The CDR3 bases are TGCGCCAGCAGCCAAGACCTCACAGATACGCAGTATTTT.

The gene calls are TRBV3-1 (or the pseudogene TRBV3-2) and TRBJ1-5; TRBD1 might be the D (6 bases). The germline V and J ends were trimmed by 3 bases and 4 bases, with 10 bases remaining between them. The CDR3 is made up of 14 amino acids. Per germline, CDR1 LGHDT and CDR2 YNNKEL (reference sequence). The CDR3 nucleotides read TGTGCCAGCAGCCAGGGGGCCGCTAATCAGCCCCAGCATTTT. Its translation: CASSQGAANQPQHF.

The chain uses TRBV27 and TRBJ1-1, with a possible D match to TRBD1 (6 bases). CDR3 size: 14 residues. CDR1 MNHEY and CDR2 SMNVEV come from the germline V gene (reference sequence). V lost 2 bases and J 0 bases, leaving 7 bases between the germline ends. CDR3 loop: CASSLRDMNTEAFF. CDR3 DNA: TGTGCCAGCAGTTTACGGGACATGAACACTGAAGCTTTCTTT.

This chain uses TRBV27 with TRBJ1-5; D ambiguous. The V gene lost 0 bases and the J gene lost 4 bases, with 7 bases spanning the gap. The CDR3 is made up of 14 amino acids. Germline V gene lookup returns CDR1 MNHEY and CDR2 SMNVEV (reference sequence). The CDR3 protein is CASSLSESNQPQHF. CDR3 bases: TGTGCCAGCAGTTTATCGGAGAGTAATCAGCCCCAGCATTTT.

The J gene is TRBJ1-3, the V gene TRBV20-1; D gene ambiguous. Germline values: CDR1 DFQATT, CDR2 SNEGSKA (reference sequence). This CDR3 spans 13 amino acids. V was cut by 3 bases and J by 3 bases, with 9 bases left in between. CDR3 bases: TGCAGTGCTAGTTACGGGTTTGGAAACACCATATATTTT. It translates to CSASYGFGNTIYF.